The clone carrying this T cell receptor beta chain was seen only a few times. The record originates from a study of T-cell reconstitution after alpha-beta-depleted transplantation in children. This CDR3 spans 17 amino acids. Trimming took 6 bases from V and 6 from J; bases not matched to a gene: 14. Germline CDR1 reads MNHEY; CDR2 reads SVGEGT. The TCRbeta library was prepared with unique molecular identifiers. TCRdb reanalysed the PCR reads using MiXCR and keeps one entry per CDR3 protein. The data show fewer than 550,000 distinct CDR3 sequences, approximately 10% seen once. The gene calls are TRBV6-2 or TRBV6-3 and TRBJ2-1; 10 nucleotides line up with TRBD2. The source is a human donor who donated a stem cell graft to a child with acute myeloid leukemia. This specimen was PBMCs from the stem cell graft donor, taken from the stem cell graft. CDR3 bases: TGTGCCAGCAGCGCCCCCCTCCTAGCGGGAGTAGGCAATGAGCAGTTCTTC. It is translated as CASSAPLLAGVGNEQFF.